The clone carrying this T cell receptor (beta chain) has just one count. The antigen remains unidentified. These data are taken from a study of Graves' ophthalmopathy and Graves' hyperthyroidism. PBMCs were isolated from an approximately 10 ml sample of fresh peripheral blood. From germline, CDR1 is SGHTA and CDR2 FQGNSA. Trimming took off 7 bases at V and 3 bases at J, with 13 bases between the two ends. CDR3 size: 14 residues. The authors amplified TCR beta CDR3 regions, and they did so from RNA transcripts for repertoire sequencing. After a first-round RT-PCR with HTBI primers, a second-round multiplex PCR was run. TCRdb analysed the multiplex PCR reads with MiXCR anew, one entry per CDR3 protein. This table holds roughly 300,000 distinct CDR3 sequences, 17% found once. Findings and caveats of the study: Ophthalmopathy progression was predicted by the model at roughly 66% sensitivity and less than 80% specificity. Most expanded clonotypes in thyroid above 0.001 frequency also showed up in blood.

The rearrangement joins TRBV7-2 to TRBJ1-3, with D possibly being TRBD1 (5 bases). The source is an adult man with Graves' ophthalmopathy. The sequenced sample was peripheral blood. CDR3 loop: CASNYQGGGNTIYF. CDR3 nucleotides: TGTGCCAGCAACTATCAGGGAGGTGGAAACACCATATATTTT. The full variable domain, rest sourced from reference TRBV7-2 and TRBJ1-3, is GAGVSQSPSNKVTEKGKDVELRCDPISGHTALYWYRQSLGQGLEFLIYFQGNSAPDKSGLPSDRFSAERTGGSVSTLTIQRTQQEDSAVYLCASNYQGGGNTIYFGEGSWLTVV.